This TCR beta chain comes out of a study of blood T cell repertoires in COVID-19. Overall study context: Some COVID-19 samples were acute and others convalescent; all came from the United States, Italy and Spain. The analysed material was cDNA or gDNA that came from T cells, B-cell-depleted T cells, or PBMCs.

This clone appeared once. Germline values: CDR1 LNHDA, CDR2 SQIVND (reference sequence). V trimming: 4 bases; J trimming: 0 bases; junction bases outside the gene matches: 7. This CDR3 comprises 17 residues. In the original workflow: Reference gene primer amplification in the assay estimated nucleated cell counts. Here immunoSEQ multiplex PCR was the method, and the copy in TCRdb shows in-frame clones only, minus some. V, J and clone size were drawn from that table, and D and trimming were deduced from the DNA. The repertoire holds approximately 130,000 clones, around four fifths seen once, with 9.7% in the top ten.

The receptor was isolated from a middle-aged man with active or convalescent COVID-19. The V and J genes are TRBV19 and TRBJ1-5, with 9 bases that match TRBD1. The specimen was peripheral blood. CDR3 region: CASSTSGTGSSNQPQHF. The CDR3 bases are TGTGCCAGTAGTACAAGCGGGACAGGGTCTAGCAATCAGCCCCAGCATTTT.